A selection of T cell receptor beta chains follows, all from one sample in a study of control samples from healthy donors and cancer patients. Profiled with immunoSEQ multiplex PCR; TCRdb holds only in-frame clones, not every one. The table lists 89,000 or so clones, about 90% of them singletons, with around 20% in the top ten. Sequencing was performed on blood. These receptors all stem from a man in his forties or fifties in good health. The CDR3 runs from the conserved cysteine through the conserved F or W. A D gene is named only where the DNA matches it firmly. Size values are once, few and many counts, or a class for expanded clones, and some rows have none.

V	size	J	D	CDR3	DNA
TRBV7-2	.	TRBJ2-7	TRBD2	CASSSPGGGPTYEQYF	TGTGCCAGCAGCTCCCCCGGGGGAGGGCCAACCTACGAGCAGTACTTC
TRBV9	.	TRBJ1-1	.	CASSVGEGRSTEAFF	TGTGCCAGCAGCGTAGGAGAGGGGCGCAGCACTGAAGCTTTCTTT
TRBV3-1/TRBV3-2	.	TRBJ2-7	TRBD2	CASSQDHRTSSYEQYF	TGTGCCAGCAGCCAAGATCACAGGACTAGCTCCTACGAGCAGTACTTC
TRBV4-2	.	TRBJ2-6	TRBD2	CASSQEGGLTSGGAGANVLTF	TGTGCCAGCAGCCAAGAGGGAGGATTAACTAGCGGGGGGGCTGGGGCCAACGTCCTGACTTTC
TRBV3-1/TRBV3-2	.	TRBJ2-1	TRBD2	CASSPGTSGRELYNEQFF	TGTGCCAGCAGCCCCGGGACTAGCGGGAGGGAACTTTACAATGAGCAGTTCTTC
TRBV5-8	.	TRBJ2-1	.	CASNWGKGQINEQFF	TGTGCCAGCAACTGGGGGAAGGGGCAGATCAATGAGCAGTTCTTC
TRBV12-3/TRBV12-4	.	TRBJ1-2	.	CASSFQGFYGYTF	TGTGCCAGCAGTTTTCAGGGGTTCTATGGCTACACCTTC
TRBV3-1/TRBV3-2	once	TRBJ1-1	.	CASSQDLAAEAFF	TGTGCCAGCAGCCAAGATCTTGCGGCTGAAGCTTTCTTT
TRBV28	.	TRBJ2-5	TRBD2	CASAPPELAGKETQYF	TGTGCCAGCGCCCCCCCCGAACTAGCGGGGAAAGAGACCCAGTACTTC
TRBV27	.	TRBJ1-4	.	CASSLSVGVANEKLFF	TGTGCCAGCAGTTTATCGGTGGGGGTTGCTAATGAAAAACTGTTTTTT
TRBV7-9	few	TRBJ1-2	.	CASSLEVYGYTF	TGTGCCAGCAGCTTAGAAGTCTATGGCTACACCTTC
TRBV11-2	.	TRBJ1-1	.	CASSRTANTEAFF	TGTGCCAGCAGCAGGACCGCGAACACTGAAGCTTTCTTT
TRBV4-1	.	TRBJ2-1	.	CASSQGHTNEQFF	TGCGCCAGCAGCCAAGGCCACACCAATGAGCAGTTCTTC
TRBV12-3/TRBV12-4	.	TRBJ1-1	.	CASSLQGGTEAFF	TGTGCCAGCAGTTTACAGGGAGGAACTGAAGCTTTCTTT
TRBV4-1	.	TRBJ1-6	.	CASSQEGQGYSPLHF	TGCGCCAGCAGCCAAGAAGGTCAGGGGTATTCACCCCTCCACTTT